This entry lists 4 T cell receptor beta chains sequenced from one sample in a study of early T cells in non-severe SARS-CoV-2 infection. TCRdb called the 5' RACE reads again in MiXCR, with one record for every CDR3 protein. The data contain tens of thousands of distinct CDR3 sequences, about 5.2% of them seen just once; the ten biggest clones take up about 10%. The sample comprised whole blood. These receptors all stem from an adult who was a healthcare worker with PCR-confirmed SARS-CoV-2 infection or an uninfected control (not recorded which).

This clonotype was seen ten or more times. The gene calls are TRBV6-6 and TRBJ1-6, with D uncertain. This CDR3 region has 14 residues. Germline CDR1 is MNHNY and CDR2 is SVGAGI (reference sequence). V lost 2 bases and J lost 5, with 7 bases in between. CDR3 sequence (DNA): TGTGCCAGCAGTTACACACCCCATAATTCACCCCTCCACTTT. Protein product: CASSYTPHNSPLHF.

Ten or more counts support this clonotype. The chain carries TRBV20-1 and TRBJ2-5, with D possibly TRBD1 on 5 matching bases. This CDR3 is 13 amino acids long. Germline V CDR1 and CDR2: DFQATT, SNEGSKA (reference sequence). With 2 bases removed from V and 5 bases from J, the gap between germline ends came to 12 bases. CDR3 protein: CSARNPGKETQYF. The CDR3 DNA is TGCAGTGCTAGAAATCCAGGGAAGGAGACCCAGTACTTC.

This clonotype was seen more than once but under ten times. The chain couples TRBV5-1 to TRBJ2-7, with no clear D. Trimming pared 3 bases from V and 5 bases from J, leaving 12 bases between. The germline V gene encodes CDR1 SGHRS and CDR2 YFSETQ. The CDR3 runs to 13 residues. CDR3 sequence: CASSSSGRNEQYF. CDR3 sequence (DNA): TGCGCCAGCAGCTCATCCGGAAGAAACGAGCAGTACTTC.

This clonotype was detected ten times or more. The V call is TRBV6-4, the J call TRBJ2-1; the match to TRBD2 covers 10 bases. The CDR3 has 15 amino acids. J gave up 13 bases and V 4 bases, and 13 bases lay outside the gene matches. CDR1 is MRHNA, CDR2 SNTAGT, per germline. This CDR3 reads CASSVSSGSISSQFF. CDR3 in DNA: TGTGCCAGCAGTGTCTCTAGCGGGAGCATCTCGTCTCAGTTCTTC.